The 16 T cell receptor beta chains below come from one sample, sequenced in a study of T cell changes during pregnancy in multiple sclerosis. The method was immunoSEQ multiplex PCR; TCRdb's version includes in-frame clones alone and lacks a portion of them. This sample has approximately 30,000 clones, with about 93% found just once. This material consisted of CD4+ T cells from peripheral blood mononuclear cells, taken after pregnancy. The source is a female donor with multiple sclerosis, enrolled in a pregnancy study.

The J gene is TRBJ1-1, the V gene TRBV28; 9 bases match TRBD1. The ends lost 6 bases at V and 3 bases at J; junction bases unmatched: 8. The CDR3 has 15 residues. CDR1 is MDHEN and CDR2 is SYDVKM in the germline V gene. CDR3 nucleotide sequence: TGTGCCAGCAGCCCTCCACAGGGGGCATACACTGAAGCTTTCTTT. This sequence encodes CASSPPQGAYTEAFF.

The J gene is TRBJ2-5, the V gene TRBV5-4; 8 positions match TRBD2. V lost 3 bases to trimming and J lost 2 bases; unmatched junction nucleotides: 3. This CDR3 spans 14 amino acids. Germline loops: CDR1 SGHNT, CDR2 YYREEE (reference sequence). CDR3 protein: CASSSGTRQETQYF. Written as DNA, the CDR3 is TGTGCCAGCAGCTCCGGGACTAGGCAAGAGACCCAGTACTTC. Full variable domain (remainder filled in from reference TRBV5-4 and TRBJ2-5): ETGVTQSPTHLIKTRGQQVTLRCSSQSGHNTVSWYQQALGQGPQFIFQYYREEENGRGNFPPRFSGLQFPNYSSELNVNALELDDSALYLCASSSGTRQETQYFGPGTRLLVL.

This clone has just a few counts. This sequence joins TRBV5-6 and TRBJ1-2; 7 nucleotides agree with TRBD1. CDR3 length equals 17 residues. Trimming took 1 base from V and 4 from J; bases not matched to a gene: 13. The germline gives CDR1 SGHDT, CDR2 YYEEEE. CDR3 amino acids: CASSLRGPQGPSYGYTF. In DNA, the CDR3 is TGTGCCAGCAGCTTGCGGGGTCCACAGGGGCCATCCTATGGCTACACCTTC.

The chain uses TRBV19 and TRBJ1-1; TRBD1 agrees at 7 bases. V lost 4 bases to trimming and J lost 0 bases; unmatched junction nucleotides: 14. This CDR3 spans 18 amino acids. The germline V gene encodes CDR1 LNHDA and CDR2 SQIVND (reference sequence). The CDR3 protein is CASSTLNLGGSMNTEAFF. The CDR3 DNA is TGTGCCAGTAGTACACTCAACTTAGGGGGCAGCATGAACACTGAAGCTTTCTTT.

This chain joins TRBV19 and TRBJ2-3; the match to TRBD2 covers 10 bases. After removal of 4 bases from V and 0 bases from J, the junction contained 7 bases not matched to a gene. From germline, CDR1 is LNHDA and CDR2 SQIVND (reference sequence). This CDR3 contains 17 residues. In nucleotides, the CDR3 is TGTGCCAGTAGTAGGCTAGCGGGGGCCTCTAGCACAGATACGCAGTATTTT. Amino acid sequence: CASSRLAGASSTDTQYF.

The chain joins TRBV5-1 to TRBJ2-7; perhaps TRBD1 as D (6 bases). From germline, CDR1 is SGHRS and CDR2 YFSETQ. The CDR3 runs 14 residues. V was shortened by 2 bases and J by 5 bases, with 14 bases between the two germline ends. The CDR3 loop reads CASSFTQGVHEQYF. CDR3 nucleotide sequence: TGCGCCAGCAGCTTCACACAGGGAGTCCACGAGCAGTACTTC.

The chain carries TRBV7-2 and TRBJ2-1; D possibly corresponds to TRBD1 (5 bases). V lost 1 base and J lost 6, with 13 bases in between. CDR1 is SGHTA, CDR2 FQGNSA, per germline. CDR3 length: 15 residues. The CDR3 spells CASSLDAGSPNEQFF. DNA of the CDR3: TGTGCCAGCAGCTTAGACGCAGGGTCCCCCAATGAGCAGTTCTTC.

V and J are TRBV5-1 and TRBJ2-1, with unresolved D. This CDR3 comprises 14 residues. Germline loops: CDR1 SGHRS, CDR2 YFSETQ. The germline V and J ends were trimmed by 4 bases and 4 bases, with 12 bases remaining between them. DNA of the CDR3: TGCGCCAGCAGCCCCGAGGTACGGTACAATGAGCAGTTCTTC. Translating it yields CASSPEVRYNEQFF.

This chain links TRBV5-6 with TRBJ1-2; D is possibly TRBD1 (6 bases). The CDR3 covers 16 residues. Germline CDR1 SGHDT, CDR2 YYEEEE. V was trimmed by 3 bases and J by 8 bases, leaving 23 bases between them. CDR3 sequence (DNA): TGTGCCAGCAGCTGGGCCCCGAGGCAGGGGCTAGGGGGCTACACCTTC. This translates into CASSWAPRQGLGGYTF.

This chain connects TRBV30 to TRBJ1-4; TRBD1 agrees at 8 bases. CDR1 GTSNPN and CDR2 SVGIG come from the germline V gene (reference sequence). This CDR3 spans 15 amino acids. After removal of 0 bases from V and 0 bases from J, the junction contained 0 bases not matched to a gene. CDR3: CAWSVGQATNEKLFF. For the CDR3, the DNA is TGTGCCTGGAGTGTGGGACAGGCAACTAATGAAAAACTGTTTTTT.

This chain connects TRBV11-2 to TRBJ2-1; D possibly corresponds to TRBD1 (6 bases). CDR1 SGHAT and CDR2 FQNNGV come from the germline V gene. This CDR3 is 15 amino acids long. V shed 1 base and J shed 4 bases, with 11 bases lying between them. The CDR3 nucleotides are TGTGCCAGCAGCTTAGGGGGGCTTCTTTACAATGAGCAGTTCTTC. Translating it yields CASSLGGLLYNEQFF.

This chain joins TRBV4-3 and TRBJ1-2, with 7 bases that match TRBD1. V was pared by 4 bases and J by 0 bases, with 8 bases of the junction left unmatched. The germline V gene encodes CDR1 LGHNA and CDR2 YSLEER. The CDR3 consists of 16 residues. The CDR3 region is CASSRVPGQTNYGYTF. In nucleotides, the CDR3 is TGCGCCAGCAGCCGAGTACCGGGACAGACTAACTATGGCTACACCTTC.

The J gene is TRBJ2-7, the V gene TRBV7-9; 7 positions agree with TRBD1. The V segment lost 8 bases and the J segment 0 bases; nucleotides outside the gene matches: 10. Germline V gives CDR1 SEHNR, CDR2 FQNEAQ (reference sequence). The CDR3 is 15 amino acids. CDR3 protein: CASVNLGQLSYEQYF. CDR3 bases: TGTGCCAGCGTGAACTTGGGACAGCTCTCCTACGAGCAGTACTTC.

A single count supports this clone. This sequence joins TRBV5-1 and TRBJ2-7; D might be TRBD2 (5 bases). Germline CDR1 reads SGHRS; CDR2 reads YFSETQ. V dropped 4 bases and J dropped 2 bases, with 16 bases sitting between them. The CDR3 is made up of 15 amino acids. The CDR3 region is CASSPALDRPYEQYF. The CDR3 DNA sequence: TGCGCCAGCAGCCCGGCACTAGATCGACCCTACGAGCAGTACTTC.

This chain uses TRBV29-1 with TRBJ2-2; D is perhaps TRBD1 (5 bases). This CDR3 region has 12 residues. V dropped 8 bases and J dropped 1 base, with 8 bases sitting between them. Per the germline V gene, CDR1 is SQVTM and CDR2 is ANQGSEA. CDR3 loop: CSMTENTGELFF. The CDR3 DNA reads TGCAGCATGACAGAGAACACCGGGGAGCTGTTTTTT.

The chain joins TRBV4-2 to TRBJ2-7; 11 bases fit TRBD2. The CDR3 totals 16 residues. After removal of 3 bases from V and 0 bases from J, the junction contained 4 bases not matched to a gene. Germline V gene sequence: CDR1 LGHNA, CDR2 YNFKEQ. Here the CDR3 DNA reads TGTGCCAGCAGCCAGCCCGGGACTAGCGGCTCCTACGAGCAGTACTTC. The encoded protein is CASSQPGTSGSYEQYF.